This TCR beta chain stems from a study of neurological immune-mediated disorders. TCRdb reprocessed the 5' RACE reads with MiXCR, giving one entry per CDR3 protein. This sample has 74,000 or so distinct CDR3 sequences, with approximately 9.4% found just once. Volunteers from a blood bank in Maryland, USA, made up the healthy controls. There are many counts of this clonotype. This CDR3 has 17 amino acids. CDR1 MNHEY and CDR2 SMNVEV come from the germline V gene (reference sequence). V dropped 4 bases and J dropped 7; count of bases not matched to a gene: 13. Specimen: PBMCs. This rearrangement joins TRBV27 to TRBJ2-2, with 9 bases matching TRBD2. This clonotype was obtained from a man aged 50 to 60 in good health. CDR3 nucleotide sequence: TGTGCCAGCAGTTCCCCCCCTAGCGGGGTAGGGATCGGGGAGCTGTTTTTT. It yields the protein CASSSPPSGVGIGELFF.